Each of the 7 T cell receptor beta chains below was sequenced from the same sample in a study of cytotoxic CD8 clonotypes in ibrutinib-treated CLL. Clones were read by immunoSEQ multiplex PCR, and TCRdb kept only the in-frame ones, dropping some. Here the sample spans about 200,000 clones, nearly 80% being singletons. Source: PBMCs, taken after 12 months of ibrutinib treatment. These receptors were taken from a human donor with chronic lymphocytic leukemia.

The rearrangement uses TRBV7-8 and TRBJ2-7; a possible D gene is TRBD1 (6 bases). The V and J ends lost 3 bases and 3 bases respectively, with 9 bases between them. Germline loops: CDR1 SGHVS, CDR2 FQNEAQ. The CDR3 is made up of 13 amino acids. DNA of the CDR3: TGTGCCAGCAGCTTTATACAGGGCTACGAGCAGTACTTC. Residues: CASSFIQGYEQYF.

This clone has just one count. This chain links TRBV9 with TRBJ2-4; no firm D call. Germline-derived CDR1 and CDR2 are SGDLS and YYNGEE. V gave up 3 bases and J gave up 2 bases, with 12 bases separating them. The CDR3 is 15 residues long. This CDR3 reads CASSAPTVPKNIQYF. CDR3 DNA sequence: TGTGCCAGCAGCGCCCCCACAGTTCCCAAAAACATTCAGTACTTC. Filled out from reference TRBV9 and TRBJ2-4, the complete variable domain reads DSGVTQTPKHLITATGQRVTLRCSPRSGDLSVYWYQQSLDQGLQFLIQYYNGEERAKGNILERFSAQQFPDLHSELNLSSLELGDSALYFCASSAPTVPKNIQYFGAGTRLSVL.

J is TRBJ2-7 and V is TRBV7-2; no clear D. The V and J ends lost 1 base and 6 bases respectively, with 10 bases between them. Germline assignment: CDR1 SGHTA and CDR2 FQGNSA. The CDR3 length is 13 residues. The CDR3 DNA is TGTGCCAGCAGCTTAGACCATCAACGCGAGCAGTACTTC. It specifies CASSLDHQREQYF.

As regards this clone: This sample also contains other DNA sequences that code for the same CDR3. This chain joins TRBV27 and TRBJ2-2; D is unresolved. The CDR3 runs to 14 residues. Germline lookup yields CDR1 MNHEY and CDR2 SMNVEV (reference sequence). The V end was cut by 4 bases, the J end by 0 bases, with 6 bases between. DNA for the CDR3: TGTGCCAGCAGTTCCCTCGCGAACACCGGGGAGCTGTTTTTT. This gives the protein CASSSLANTGELFF.

The V and J genes are TRBV5-1 and TRBJ2-7, with D maybe TRBD2 (6 bases). Trimming cost V 0 bases and J 5 bases, with 12 bases left between them. Per germline, CDR1 SGHRS and CDR2 YFSETQ. The length of the CDR3 is 14 residues. The CDR3 region is CASSLEIGGNEQYF. The DNA for the CDR3 is TGCGCCAGCAGCTTGGAAATCGGGGGTAACGAGCAGTACTTC. Supplemented by reference TRBV5-1 and TRBJ2-7, the full variable domain reads KAGVTQTPRYLIKTRGQQVTLSCSPISGHRSVSWYQQTPGQGLQFLFEYFSETQRNKGNFPGRFSGRQFSNSRSEMNVSTLELGDSALYLCASSLEIGGNEQYFGPGTRLTVT.

This chain links TRBV12-2 with TRBJ2-7; TRBD2 reflects the table's D call only, with no check against the DNA. TRBV12-2 is a listed pseudogene. The CDR3 has 14 amino acids. CDR3 protein: CARRRGGGLYEQYF. In nucleotides, the CDR3 is TGTGCAAGGAGGCGTGGGGGAGGGTTGTACGAGCAGTACTTC.

The sample holds a few counts of this clone. The chain employs TRBV4-2 and TRBJ2-3; no firm D call. The CDR3 length is 12 residues. Germline V CDR1 and CDR2: LGHNA, YNFKEQ. Trimming pared 1 base from V and 5 bases from J, leaving 4 bases between. The CDR3 sequence: CASSQVEDTQYF. CDR3 in DNA: TGTGCCAGCAGCCAAGTAGAAGATACGCAGTATTTT.